Many counts were recorded for the clone carrying this TCR beta chain. The antigen remains undetermined. This entry is derived from a study of identical twins. The CDR3 has 10 amino acids. Germline V gives CDR1 SQVTM, CDR2 ANQGSEA. V was clipped by 7 bases and J by 5 bases, with 9 bases between them. Carrying unique molecular identifiers, the cDNA also gained a universal primer site through template switching. MiXCR, applied by TCRdb to the 5' RACE reads, yields one record per CDR3 protein. Of 600,000 to 700,000 distinct CDR3 sequences listed, 21% are singletons. Whole-study findings and limits: Surplus twin overlap in beta out-of-frame sequences was less pronounced. Zero-insertion results could be subject to partial confounding by invariant MAIT and iNKT cells.

The same data also contributed to another study, on T cells expressing NK-cell markers.

The J gene is TRBJ2-7, the V gene TRBV29-1, with D possibly being TRBD2 (5 bases). This sequence originates from a woman between 18 and 30 years old in good health. Sequenced: PBMCs. The CDR3 protein is CSAGSDEQYF. As DNA, the CDR3 is TGCAGCGCTGGTAGCGACGAGCAGTACTTC.